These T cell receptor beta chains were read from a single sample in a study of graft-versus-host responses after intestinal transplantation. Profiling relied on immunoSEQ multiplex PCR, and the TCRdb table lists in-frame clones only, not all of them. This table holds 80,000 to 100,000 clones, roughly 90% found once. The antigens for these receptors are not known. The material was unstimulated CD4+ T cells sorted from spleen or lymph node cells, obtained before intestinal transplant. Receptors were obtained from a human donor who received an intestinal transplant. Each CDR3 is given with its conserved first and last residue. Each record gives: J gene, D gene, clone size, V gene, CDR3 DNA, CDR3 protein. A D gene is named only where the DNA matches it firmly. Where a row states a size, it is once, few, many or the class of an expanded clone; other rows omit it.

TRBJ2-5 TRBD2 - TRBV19 TGTGCCAGTAAGGAGAGCGGGAGGGCCGGGGAGACCCAGTACTTC CASKESGRAGETQYF
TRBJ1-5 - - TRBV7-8 TGTGCCAGCAGCTTAGCTACAGGGAATCGGAATCAGCCCCAGCATTTT CASSLATGNRNQPQHF
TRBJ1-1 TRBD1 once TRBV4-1 TGCGCCAGCAGCCGGACAGGCCAAAACACTGAAGCTTTCTTT CASSRTGQNTEAFF
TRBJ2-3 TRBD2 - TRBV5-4 TGTGCCAGCAGCTTGTCGGGACTAGCGGAGATCACAGATACGCAGTATTTT CASSLSGLAEITDTQYF
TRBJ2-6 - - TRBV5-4 TGTGCCAGCAGCACCACAGGGACTGGGGCCAACGTCCTGACTTTC CASSTTGTGANVLTF
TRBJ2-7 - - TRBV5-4 TGTGCCAGCAGTATGAGGGATCCCTACGAGCAGTACTTC CASSMRDPYEQYF
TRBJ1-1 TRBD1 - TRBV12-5 TGTGCTAGTGGTTTAGACCTCCGGGACAGGTACACTCCTGAAGCTTTCTTT CASGLDLRDRYTPEAFF
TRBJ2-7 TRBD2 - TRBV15 TGTGCCACCAGCAGAGGGTTAACCGGGACTAGCGGTACCTACGAGCAGTACTTC CATSRGLTGTSGTYEQYF
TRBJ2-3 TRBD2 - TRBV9 TGTGCCAGCAGCGCTACGGGGGGGGCTTCACTCACAGATACGCAGTATTTT CASSATGGASLTDTQYF
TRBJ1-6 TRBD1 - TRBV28 TGTGCCAGCAGTTCCGGGACAGGGGTTCGTTCACCCCTCCACTTT CASSSGTGVRSPLHF
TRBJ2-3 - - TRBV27 TGTGCCAGCAGCCCCCGGCTAGCGCCAAATACGCAGTATTTT CASSPRLAPNTQYF
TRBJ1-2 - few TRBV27 TGTGCCAGCAGTCTCGCGGGGGGAGGGTATGGCTACACCTTC CASSLAGGGYGYTF
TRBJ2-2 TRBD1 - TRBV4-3 TGCGCCAGCAGCCGAACCTCCGGGACAGGGGAGTCCGGGGAGCTGTTTTTT CASSRTSGTGESGELFF
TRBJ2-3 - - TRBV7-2 TGTGCCAGCAGCTCCGATGCGGATACGCAGTATTTT CASSSDADTQYF
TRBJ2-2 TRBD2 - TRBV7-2 TGTGCCTCTTCGAGCCTAGCGGGGGGGCGCGGGGAGCTGTTTTTT CASSSLAGGRGELFF
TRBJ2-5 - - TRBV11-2 TGTGCCAGCGTACCGACTCTGGGTTTGGAGACCCAGTACTTC CASVPTLGLETQYF
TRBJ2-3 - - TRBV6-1 TGTGCCAGCAGTGACCGGGTCCGGGCCCCGTACAGCGGATATACGCAGTATTTT CASSDRVRAPYSGYTQYF
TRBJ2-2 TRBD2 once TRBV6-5 TGTGCCAGCAGTTCCGGACTAGCGGGGAACACCGGGGAGCTGTTTTTT CASSSGLAGNTGELFF
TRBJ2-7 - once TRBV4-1 TGCGCCAGCAGCCCCCAGACGGGACACTACGAGCAGTACTTC CASSPQTGHYEQYF
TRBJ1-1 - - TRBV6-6 TGTGCCAGCAGTTACCGAGGACAGAACACTGAAGCTTTCTTT CASSYRGQNTEAFF
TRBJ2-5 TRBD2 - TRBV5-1 TGCGCCAGCAGATTGCGGGAGGTACAAGAGACCCAGTACTTC CASRLREVQETQYF
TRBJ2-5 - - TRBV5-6 TGTGCCAGCAGCCCGTTGGGGGCCCTTCGGGAGACCCAGTACTTC CASSPLGALRETQYF
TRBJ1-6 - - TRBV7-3 TGTGCCAGCAGCTTAAGCAGGGAAGGCTCACCCCTCCACTTT CASSLSREGSPLHF
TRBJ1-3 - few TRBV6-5 TGTGCCAGCAGTTACTCGCGGGGATCTGGAAACACCATATATTTT CASSYSRGSGNTIYF
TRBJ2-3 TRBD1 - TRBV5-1 TGCGCCAGCAGCTTGGAAGGGGGCGCCTTCCTAACAGATACGCAGTATTTT CASSLEGGAFLTDTQYF
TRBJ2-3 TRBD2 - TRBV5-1 TGCGCCAGCAGCTTGGTGGGGGACTACACAGATACGCAGTATTTT CASSLVGDYTDTQYF
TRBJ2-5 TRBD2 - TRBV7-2 TGTGCCAGCAGCCTAGGACTAGCGGGATTCCAAGAGACCCAGTACTTC CASSLGLAGFQETQYF
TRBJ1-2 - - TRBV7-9 TGTGCCAGCAGCTCCTCGGTGTGGGGCATCGACTATGGCTACACCTTC CASSSSVWGIDYGYTF